Only one count was recorded for the clone carrying this TCR beta chain. Its antigen is not identified. Sequenced by immunoSEQ multiplex PCR; TCRdb stores in-frame clones only, minus some. The sample shows roughly 140,000 clones, 85% to 95% of them seen only once. This sample is drawn from a study of T cell responses to AZD1222 COVID-19 vaccine. Study results and limitations: Unmutated variant regions reportedly attract nearly half of all spike-specific TCRs. Donor demographics were predominantly white British with a female majority; clonal diversity may be underestimated. Repertoires were obtained solely post-peak T cell response.

Timing groups of about 4 and about 12 weeks for second doses were pooled. The sample here was peripheral blood, taken 28 days after the second AZD1222 dose. This sequence originates from an adult who received the AZD1222 COVID-19 vaccine.

CDR3 coding DNA: TGTGCCACCAGCTTCCCCCCCGGTCAGGAATTCAATCAGCCCCAGCATTTT. It is translated as CATSFPPGQEFNQPQHF. This chain connects TRBV15 to TRBJ1-5; no clear D gene. The germline V gene has CDR1 LNHNV and CDR2 YYDKDF (reference sequence). Trimming pared 5 bases from V and 3 bases from J, leaving 20 bases between. The CDR3 is 17 amino acids. Full variable domain (rest looked up from reference TRBV15 and TRBJ1-5): DAMVIQNPRYQVTQFGKPVTLSCSQTLNHNVMYWYQQKSSQAPKLLFHYYDKDFNNEADTPDNFQSRRPNTSFCFLDIRSPGLGDTAMYLCATSFPPGQEFNQPQHFGDGTRLSIL.